This T cell receptor beta chain was sequenced during a study of T-cell memory formation after mild COVID-19. The overall study: Largely donor-specific TCR clusters were found. Overall study results and limits: Contracting clones from day 15 to 85 had balanced CD4/CD8; later expanders favoured CD4+. Some responding clones appeared in pre-infection memory, suggesting cross-reactive memory joined.

This clonotype was observed a handful of times. The antigen remains undetermined. TCRdb ran MiXCR on the 5' RACE reads and lists one entry per CDR3 protein. Of some 450,000 distinct CDR3 sequences in the sample, about 19% were seen once. The sequence came from an adult woman who had mild COVID-19 (a few samples of this study predate the infection). Cell type and time point are not known. Sequenced material: PBMCs or a T cell subset sorted from them (not recorded which).

This CDR3 reads CAWSTGQGVNEQFF. The CDR3 DNA is TGTGCCTGGAGTACGGGACAGGGGGTTAATGAGCAGTTCTTC. V and J are TRBV30 and TRBJ2-1, with 11 bases lining up with TRBD1. Looked up from germline, CDR1 is GTSNPN and CDR2 is SVGIG (reference sequence). The ends lost 2 bases at V and 7 bases at J; junction bases unmatched: 4. CDR3 length: 14 amino acids.